This T cell receptor beta chain was obtained from a study of regulatory T cells in long-lasting Graves disease. Study-level results: Segments TRBV28, TRBJ1-2 and TRBJ2-5 showed preferential usage in persistent disease. It was possible that the small sample size reduced accuracy.

Through Arm-PCR of CDR3 regions and iRepertoire HTBI primers, TCR beta libraries were built. Each CDR3 protein gets one entry after TCRdb re-called the multiplex PCR reads with MiXCR. The sample carries hundreds of thousands of distinct CDR3 sequences, approximately 15% recorded once. Worth noting for this clonotype: Its specificity is unknown.

Indicated time point: newly diagnosed GD, antithyroid drugs for less than 3 months. Following extraction of RNA from PBMCs, that RNA was used to make the TCR library. Trimming took 11 bases from V and 3 from J, leaving 17 bases between them. The CDR3 consists of 14 residues. The germline CDR1 and CDR2 sequences are MDHEN and SYDVKM. The sample was also linked to a second study, of T cells in Graves' hyperthyroidism and ophthalmopathy. From that paper: Primed by the HTBI set, a first-round RT-PCR was run on the TCR CDR3.

This sample comprised peripheral blood mononuclear cells (PBMCs), obtained at new diagnosis, from a patient treated with antithyroid drugs. The rearrangement joins TRBV28 to TRBJ1-3; D remains unclear. The TCR originated in a woman aged 25 to 39 with Graves disease. CDR3 sequence: CACEYRGSGNTIYF. The CDR3 nucleotides read TGTGCCTGTGAGTACCGGGGTAGTGGAAACACCATATATTTT.